This T cell receptor beta chain stems from a study of control samples from healthy donors and cancer patients. The protocol was immunoSEQ multiplex PCR, while the TCRdb copy is restricted to in-frame clones and leaves out a portion. The data hold about 160,000 clones, with around 96% observed a single time. Trimming cost V 0 bases and J 3 bases; bases outside gene matches: 3. CDR3 size: 15 residues. Looked up from germline, CDR1 is SGHRS and CDR2 is YFSETQ. The rearrangement links TRBV5-1 to TRBJ2-1; 7 bases are a match to TRBD2. The origin of this receptor is a woman under 40 in good health. Sequenced input: blood. The CDR3 nucleotides read TGCGCCAGCAGCTTGGTCGCTAGCGGCTACAATGAGCAGTTCTTC. It translates to CASSLVASGYNEQFF. The full variable domain, completed using reference TRBV5-1 and TRBJ2-1, is KAGVTQTPRYLIKTRGQQVTLSCSPISGHRSVSWYQQTPGQGLQFLFEYFSETQRNKGNFPGRFSGRQFSNSRSEMNVSTLELGDSALYLCASSLVASGYNEQFFGPGTRLTVL.